A single sample is the source of the 29 T cell receptor beta chains below, sequenced in a study of T cells in localized non-small cell lung cancer. The table came from immunoSEQ multiplex PCR; TCRdb's copy has only in-frame clones and leaves some out. The sample holds roughly 48,000 clones, about 80% seen once. This material consisted of peripheral blood, taken before any cancer treatment. These receptors were obtained from a man aged 40 to 69 with stage I squamous cell lung carcinoma.

This clone came up once. The chain joins TRBV5-5 to TRBJ1-1; maybe TRBD1 (5 bases). There are 13 residues in the CDR3. CDR1 and CDR2 (germline): SGHKS, YYEKEE (reference sequence). The V and J ends lost 1 base and 8 bases respectively, with 12 bases between them. CDR3 sequence: CASSLNNRYEAFF. The CDR3 DNA follows: TGTGCCAGCAGCTTGAACAACAGGTACGAAGCTTTCTTT.

This chain connects TRBV28 to TRBJ1-2; no firm D call. Deletions cut 8 bases from V and 6 bases from J, with 19 bases between. This CDR3 spans 14 amino acids. Germline-derived CDR1 and CDR2 are MDHEN and SYDVKM. The CDR3 loop reads CASDYSDGRNGYTF. Here the CDR3 DNA reads TGTGCCAGCGACTATTCTGATGGGCGGAATGGCTACACCTTC.

The chain has TRBV27 and TRBJ2-1; D is perhaps TRBD1 or TRBD2 (5 bases each). Germline V lookup: CDR1 MNHEY, CDR2 SMNVEV (reference sequence). Trimming shortened V by 4 bases and J by 6 bases, and 10 bases separated the two germline ends. This CDR3 has 13 amino acids. The CDR3 sequence is CASSSGTFNEQFF. The CDR3 DNA follows: TGTGCCAGCAGTTCCGGGACGTTCAATGAGCAGTTCTTC.

This chain uses TRBV4-2 with TRBJ2-7, with 9 bases that match TRBD1. The CDR3 is 16 residues long. The J segment lost 6 bases and the V segment lost 1 base, leaving 10 bases of the junction unmatched. Germline V gives CDR1 LGHNA, CDR2 YNFKEQ. CDR3 amino acids: CASSQGPGTGNGEQYF. The CDR3 nucleotides read TGTGCCAGCAGCCAAGGACCCGGGACAGGGAATGGCGAGCAGTACTTC.

The gene calls are TRBV5-4 and TRBJ1-1; D is perhaps TRBD1 (6 bases). Germline CDR1 is SGHNT and CDR2 is YYREEE (reference sequence). V lost 0 bases to trimming and J lost 0 bases, with 12 bases between them. The CDR3 covers 16 residues. The CDR3 DNA is TGTGCCAGCAGCTTGGGTAGGCCAGGGGTGAACACTGAAGCTTTCTTT. Translation gives CASSLGRPGVNTEAFF.

The rearrangement uses TRBV5-1 and TRBJ2-7; 14 nucleotides line up with TRBD2. V lost 4 bases to trimming and J lost 0 bases; unmatched junction nucleotides: 9. The CDR3 covers 18 residues. Germline V gene sequence: CDR1 SGHRS, CDR2 YFSETQ. In DNA form, the CDR3 reads TGCGCCAGCAGCCCGGGACTAGCGGGGGTCAGTCGCTCCTACGAGCAGTACTTC. Translation: CASSPGLAGVSRSYEQYF.

The chain carries TRBV28 and TRBJ2-7; the match to TRBD2 covers 8 bases. V was clipped by 8 bases and J by 4 bases; unmatched bases: 10. The CDR3 totals 14 residues. CDR1 is MDHEN, CDR2 SYDVKM, per germline. CDR3 loop: CASFPTSAAYEQYF. The DNA of the CDR3 is TGTGCCAGCTTCCCGACTAGCGCGGCGTACGAGCAGTACTTC.

The CDR3 DNA follows: TGTGCCACCGCGACAGGGGGGTCACCCCTCCACTTT. Translation: CATATGGSPLHF. This chain uses TRBV6-1 with TRBJ1-6, with 9 nucleotides matching TRBD1. The trim removed 10 bases at V and 10 bases at J, leaving 5 bases unmatched. The CDR3 is 12 amino acids. Per germline, CDR1 MNHNS and CDR2 SASEGT.

The chain recombines TRBV6-5 with TRBJ1-1; possible D gene TRBD1, 6 bases. Trimming stripped 7 bases from V and 3 bases from J, with 18 bases between. This CDR3 region has 15 residues. Germline CDR1 is MNHEY and CDR2 is SVGAGI. Here the CDR3 DNA reads TGTGCCAGCACCCCCCGTCGGGGGCAAGACACTGAAGCTTTCTTT. Protein: CASTPRRGQDTEAFF.

The chain recombines TRBV28 with TRBJ1-6; 8 bases match TRBD1. The CDR3 covers 17 residues. V shed 6 bases and J 0 bases; nucleotides not matched to a gene: 7. CDR1 and CDR2 from the germline V gene are MDHEN and SYDVKM. The CDR3 region has the DNA TGTGCCAGCAGCTGGACAGGGAATCCCTCCTATAATTCACCCCTCCACTTT. Its protein product is CASSWTGNPSYNSPLHF.

The chain uses TRBV30 and TRBJ2-7; TRBD2 might be the D (7 bases). Trimming stripped 3 bases from V and 0 bases from J, with 18 bases between. CDR1 is GTSNPN and CDR2 is SVGIG in the germline V gene (reference sequence). There are 16 residues in the CDR3. The CDR3 DNA reads TGTGCCTGGAGGGAGGGGGGACTACTCACCTCCTACGAGCAGTACTTC. Translation: CAWREGGLLTSYEQYF.

The genes are TRBV19 and TRBJ2-5; D is possibly TRBD1 (5 bases). The CDR3 has 14 residues. CDR1 is LNHDA, CDR2 SQIVND, per germline (reference sequence). With 2 bases removed from V and 2 bases from J, the gap between germline ends came to 9 bases. The CDR3 here is CASSITGFQETQYF. The CDR3 region has the DNA TGTGCCAGTAGTATAACAGGATTTCAAGAGACCCAGTACTTC. Complete variable domain (other parts from reference TRBV19 and TRBJ2-5): DGGITQSPKYLFRKEGQNVTLSCEQNLNHDAMYWYRQDPGQGLRLIYYSQIVNDFQKGDIAEGYSVSREKKESFPLTVTSAQKNPTAFYLCASSITGFQETQYFGPGTRLLVL.

V usage is TRBV18 and J usage is TRBJ2-1, with 8 nucleotides matching TRBD2. Trimming took 0 bases from V and 5 from J; bases not matched to a gene: 3. Germline-derived CDR1 and CDR2 are KGHSH and LQKENI. This CDR3 contains 15 residues. CDR3: CASSPPKRGNNEQFF. The CDR3 bases are TGTGCCAGCTCACCACCGAAGCGGGGGAACAATGAGCAGTTCTTC.

This rearrangement joins TRBV2 to TRBJ2-7; tentative D call: TRBD2 (5 bases). In germline, CDR1 is SNHLY, CDR2 FYNNEI. The V and J ends lost 4 bases and 0 bases respectively, with 10 bases between them. This CDR3 spans 14 amino acids. CDR3 coding DNA: TGTGCCAGCAGTGGGACTTCCAGCTCCTACGAGCAGTACTTC. Translating it yields CASSGTSSSYEQYF.

This rearrangement joins TRBV5-4 to TRBJ1-4; no firm D call. V lost 0 bases and J 5 bases, leaving 8 bases between the germline ends. CDR1 and CDR2 from the germline V gene are SGHNT and YYREEE (reference sequence). There are 14 residues in the CDR3. The DNA for the CDR3 is TGTGCCAGCAGCTTGGAAGGGCGGAATGAAAAACTGTTTTTT. It encodes CASSLEGRNEKLFF. The whole variable domain, filled in from reference TRBV5-4 and TRBJ1-4, reads ETGVTQSPTHLIKTRGQQVTLRCSSQSGHNTVSWYQQALGQGPQFIFQYYREEENGRGNFPPRFSGLQFPNYSSELNVNALELDDSALYLCASSLEGRNEKLFFGSGTQLSVL.

V is TRBV19 and J is TRBJ2-6; D uncertain. CDR3 size: 14 residues. CDR1 and CDR2 from the germline V gene are LNHDA and SQIVND (reference sequence). Trimming shortened V by 3 bases and J by 5 bases, and 8 bases separated the two germline ends. The DNA for the CDR3 is TGTGCCAGTAGTATTGGGTCTCGGGCCAACGTCCTGACTTTC. Translation gives CASSIGSRANVLTF.

The sample holds a few counts of this clone. The V gene is TRBV27, the J gene TRBJ1-6; weak D call: TRBD1 (6 bases). Germline V gene sequence: CDR1 MNHEY, CDR2 SMNVEV (reference sequence). V gave up 3 bases and J gave up 10 bases, with 7 bases separating them. There are 12 residues in the CDR3. CDR3 DNA: TGTGCCAGCAGTTTGGGGGCCTCACCCCTCCACTTT. It codes for CASSLGASPLHF.

This chain uses TRBV5-8 with TRBJ2-3; 12 nucleotides agree with TRBD1. J lost 5 bases, V lost 2 bases, and 3 bases had no gene match. The CDR3 totals 15 residues. CDR1 SGHTS and CDR2 YDEGEE come from the germline V gene. The CDR3 protein is CASSFGTGGGDTQYF. CDR3 in DNA: TGTGCCAGCAGCTTTGGGACAGGGGGCGGAGATACGCAGTATTTT.

This clone was detected once. The J gene is TRBJ1-1, the V gene TRBV7-3; 10 bases are shared with TRBD1. The CDR3 consists of 14 residues. Germline V gene data show CDR1 as SGHTA and CDR2 as FQGTGA. The trim removed 4 bases at V and 7 bases at J, leaving 6 bases unmatched. CDR3 sequence (DNA): TGTGCCAGCAGCTCCCGACAGGGGGCGAGTGAAGCTTTCTTT. Encoded protein: CASSSRQGASEAFF.

This clone was seen at least ten times. The rearrangement joins TRBV11-1 to TRBJ2-3; 14 bases line up with TRBD2. CDR1 SGHAT and CDR2 FQDESV come from the germline V gene (reference sequence). This CDR3 is 17 amino acids long. Trimming cost V 5 bases and J 9 bases; bases outside gene matches: 13. The CDR3 nucleotides read TGTGCCAGCAGCCCCTCCCCGGGACTAGCGGGGGTTTCCACGCAGTATTTT. Its translation is CASSPSPGLAGVSTQYF.

This rearrangement joins TRBV6-5 to TRBJ2-5, with D perhaps matching TRBD2 (5 bases). This CDR3 comprises 15 residues. Germline CDR1 and CDR2: MNHEY and SVGAGI. Deletions cut 5 bases from V and 5 bases from J, with 18 bases between. The CDR3 sequence is CASSHTRTGGETQYF. The DNA for the CDR3 is TGTGCCAGCAGTCACACCCGGACGGGCGGGGAGACCCAGTACTTC.

The chain recombines TRBV19 with TRBJ2-3, with D perhaps matching TRBD1 (5 bases). V was trimmed by 3 bases and J by 3 bases, leaving 7 bases between them. Germline values: CDR1 LNHDA, CDR2 SQIVND (reference sequence). This CDR3 is 13 amino acids long. The DNA for the CDR3 is TGTGCCAGTAGTATTCAGGGAACAGATACGCAGTATTTT. Amino acids: CASSIQGTDTQYF.

The rearrangement joins TRBV5-4 to TRBJ1-1, with 9 bases that match TRBD1. Germline CDR1 and CDR2: SGHNT and YYREEE (reference sequence). The CDR3 is made up of 15 amino acids. The J segment lost 0 bases and the V segment lost 3 bases, leaving 3 bases of the junction unmatched. CDR3 protein: CASSWDRALNTEAFF. The CDR3 region has the DNA TGTGCCAGCAGCTGGGACAGGGCCTTGAACACTGAAGCTTTCTTT.

The chain has TRBV7-8 and TRBJ1-4; D call uncertain. Trimming took 3 bases from V and 5 from J, leaving 16 bases between them. The CDR3 loop spans 16 amino acids. Germline CDR1 SGHVS, CDR2 FQNEAQ. The CDR3 region has the DNA TGTGCCAGCAGCTTGGCCGTTGCGACATCGAATGAAAAACTGTTTTTT. It encodes CASSLAVATSNEKLFF.

The chain couples TRBV4-2 to TRBJ2-2; D uncertain. Trimming left V 1 base short and J 1 base short, with 4 bases between. CDR1 and CDR2 from the germline V gene are LGHNA and YNFKEQ. The CDR3 contains 14 residues. CDR3 amino acids: CASSQVGNTGELFF. The CDR3 DNA reads TGTGCCAGCAGCCAAGTGGGGAACACCGGGGAGCTGTTTTTT.

The V call is TRBV5-6, the J call TRBJ2-3; 7 bases map to TRBD1. CDR1 SGHDT and CDR2 YYEEEE come from the germline V gene. This CDR3 has 15 amino acids. Trimming removed 4 bases from V and 5 bases from J; junction bases left unmatched: 10. The CDR3 here is CASSPDRASLDTQYF. CDR3 in DNA: TGTGCCAGCAGCCCCGACAGGGCATCTTTAGATACGCAGTATTTT.

The V gene is TRBV5-1, the J gene TRBJ1-6; possible D gene TRBD1, 6 bases. The CDR3 has 16 residues. The germline CDR1 and CDR2 sequences are SGHRS and YFSETQ. Trimming took off 0 bases at V and 5 bases at J, with 12 bases between the two ends. This CDR3 is CASSLELGADNSPLHF. The CDR3 DNA follows: TGCGCCAGCAGCTTGGAGCTGGGGGCCGATAATTCACCCCTCCACTTT.

The chain is built from TRBV28 and TRBJ2-7, with 14 bases identical to TRBD2. Germline V lookup: CDR1 MDHEN, CDR2 SYDVKM. The CDR3 is 17 amino acids. V dropped 4 bases and J dropped 2; count of bases not matched to a gene: 7. This chain's CDR3 is CASSSPRTSGGTYEQYF. The CDR3 DNA follows: TGTGCCAGCAGTTCCCCCCGGACTAGCGGGGGGACCTACGAGCAGTACTTC.

The V gene is TRBV11-3, the J gene TRBJ2-7, with TRBD1 identical over 8 bases. V shed 3 bases, J shed 3 bases, and the junction held 7 bases outside the gene matches. The CDR3 totals 15 residues. From germline, CDR1 is SGHNT and CDR2 YENEEA. CDR3 DNA sequence: TGTGCCAGCAGCTTGTCGGCAGGGGGCTTCTACGAGCAGTACTTC. Protein sequence: CASSLSAGGFYEQYF.